A single sample gave rise to the 23 T cell receptor beta chains below, sequenced in a study of monozygotic twins with inflammatory bowel disease. Reanalyzing the 5' RACE reads, TCRdb keeps one entry per CDR3 protein, without DNA. The sample data list more than 85,000 distinct CDR3 sequences. Material: blood. These receptors all stem from a human donor with ulcerative colitis or Crohn's disease, or a healthy co-twin of an affected twin (not recorded which).

This rearrangement joins TRBV15 to TRBJ2-1; checking the TCRdb D call of TRBD1 is not possible without DNA. This CDR3 has 16 amino acids. Germline lookup yields CDR1 LNHNV and CDR2 YYDKDF (reference sequence). Here the CDR3 reads CATSRVQKQGYNEQFF.

V gene TRBV19 combines with J gene TRBJ2-5. Germline CDR1 reads LNHDA; CDR2 reads SQIVND (reference sequence). The CDR3 contains 13 residues. Here the CDR3 reads CASSTASQETQYF.

The chain employs TRBV5-1 and TRBJ2-7. The CDR3 totals 17 residues. Germline CDR1 reads SGHRS; CDR2 reads YFSETQ. The CDR3 reads CASSLNPPRSSSYEQYF.

This chain links TRBV24-1 with TRBJ1-5; the TCRdb D gene call, TRBD1, has no DNA to confirm it. Germline-derived CDR1 and CDR2 are KGHDR and SFDVKD. There are 16 residues in the CDR3. The CDR3 here is CATSESGQGSNQPQHF.

This chain links TRBV2 with TRBJ2-3. This CDR3 spans 12 amino acids. Germline CDR1 and CDR2: SNHLY and FYNNEI. CDR3 sequence reads: CASRSEGDTQYF.

The rearrangement joins TRBV5-1 to TRBJ2-1. This CDR3 region has 16 residues. Germline CDR1 is SGHRS and CDR2 is YFSETQ. The CDR3 loop is CASSLAQGSMYNEQFF.

The V and J genes are TRBV14 and TRBJ1-1. CDR3 length: 15 residues. Germline-derived CDR1 and CDR2 are SGHDN and FVKESK. This chain's CDR3 is CASSQVMGEDTEAFF.

The V call is TRBV6-2 or TRBV6-3, the J call TRBJ2-1; TCRdb's assignment of TRBD2 cannot be checked, as there is no DNA. The germline V gene encodes CDR1 MNHEY and CDR2 SVGEGT. The length of the CDR3 is 15 residues. CDR3 loop: CASSPPSVPNNEQFF.

J is TRBJ2-1 and V is TRBV6-5; TCRdb's D call, TRBD2, is unchecked because there is no DNA. This CDR3 spans 15 amino acids. Per germline, CDR1 MNHEY and CDR2 SVGAGI. The CDR3: CASSYVSSGANEQFF.

The J gene is TRBJ1-2, the V gene TRBV28. CDR1 MDHEN and CDR2 SYDVKM come from the germline V gene. This CDR3 is built from 15 residues. This CDR3 is CASSVLRAASYGYTF.

The rearrangement joins TRBV12-3 or TRBV12-4 to TRBJ1-6; there is no DNA to check the TCRdb D call of TRBD1. The CDR3 has 15 amino acids. The CDR3 sequence is CASRLDRGQNSPLHF.

The V call is TRBV7-3, the J call TRBJ2-1; TCRdb outputs TRBD2, but without DNA this stays unchecked. The V gene's germline CDR1 is SGHTA and CDR2 FQGTGA. This CDR3 region has 16 residues. The CDR3 region is CASSLMGLAGDHEQFF.

The chain joins TRBV28 to TRBJ2-7; TCRdb gives TRBD2 as the D gene, but with no DNA this cannot be confirmed. CDR3 length: 12 residues. Germline V gene data show CDR1 as MDHEN and CDR2 as SYDVKM. This CDR3 reads CASRVPGNEQYF.

J is TRBJ2-7 and V is TRBV7-2; TCRdb designates TRBD1, a call that cannot be tested without DNA. This CDR3 is 16 amino acids long. Germline lookup yields CDR1 SGHTA and CDR2 FQGNSA. The CDR3 sequence is CASSQLRGALGNEQYF.

This sequence joins TRBV20-1 and TRBJ2-1; TCRdb's D call, TRBD1, is unchecked because there is no DNA. The germline CDR1 and CDR2 sequences are DFQATT and SNEGSKA (reference sequence). The CDR3 runs 12 residues. CDR3 sequence: CSAQRGLEEQFF.

J is TRBJ2-7 and V is TRBV5-4; TCRdb names TRBD1, which stays unverified in the absence of DNA. Germline V gene lookup returns CDR1 SGHNT and CDR2 YYREEE (reference sequence). This CDR3 contains 17 residues. CDR3 sequence reads: CASSLAGGPTGGHEQYF.

CDR3 amino acids: CASSDPQGGTSTDTQYF. The chain links TRBV2 to TRBJ2-3; TCRdb gives TRBD1 as the D gene, but with no DNA this cannot be confirmed. Germline CDR1 is SNHLY and CDR2 is FYNNEI. CDR3 length equals 17 residues.

The V gene is TRBV24-1, the J gene TRBJ1-2. CDR3 length: 13 amino acids. The germline gives CDR1 KGHDR, CDR2 SFDVKD. The CDR3 sequence: CATSDLEGRGYTF.

V is TRBV6-5 and J is TRBJ2-1; TCRdb calls TRBD1, which cannot be checked without DNA. There are 16 residues in the CDR3. Looked up from germline, CDR1 is MNHEY and CDR2 is SVGAGI. CDR3 protein: CASSSPRDRGINEQFF.

The V call is TRBV7-9, the J call TRBJ1-6. This CDR3 has 14 amino acids. The germline gives CDR1 SEHNR, CDR2 FQNEAQ (reference sequence). The CDR3 loop reads CASSLRARNSPLHF.

This chain links TRBV5-1 with TRBJ1-2; TCRdb returns TRBD1, unconfirmable since there is no DNA. The CDR3 runs to 15 residues. Germline-derived CDR1 and CDR2 are SGHRS and YFSETQ. This CDR3 is CASSLALGTGNGYTF.

The chain carries TRBV5-1 and TRBJ1-1; absent DNA, TCRdb's TRBD1 call cannot be checked. CDR1 SGHRS and CDR2 YFSETQ come from the germline V gene. CDR3 length: 16 amino acids. CDR3 amino acids: CASSIRTGNPRAEAFF.

The V and J genes are TRBV5-1 and TRBJ2-1; TCRdb indicates TRBD1, and absent DNA this call remains unverified. The CDR3 runs 15 residues. Per the germline V gene, CDR1 is SGHRS and CDR2 is YFSETQ. The CDR3 loop reads CASRHFDRDKDEQFF.